The 22 T cell receptor beta chains presented below share a single source sample, sequenced in a study of OX40 agonist ivuxolimab in advanced cancers. The method was immunoSEQ multiplex PCR; TCRdb's version includes in-frame clones alone and lacks a portion of them. In the table there are under 15,000 clones, about 75% of which are singletons. The sequenced sample was CD4+ or CD8+ T cells sorted from blood, obtained in a trial of the OX40 agonist ivuxolimab. The receptors were gathered from an adult with an advanced solid tumor such as melanoma, head and neck, liver or kidney cancer.

V gene TRBV7-3 combines with J gene TRBJ2-3, with TRBD2 matching 7 bases. Germline V lookup: CDR1 SGHTA, CDR2 FQGTGA. This CDR3 is built from 15 residues. The trim removed 5 bases at V and 2 bases at J, leaving 7 bases unmatched. CDR3 protein: CASSTRDYHTDTQYF. The CDR3 nucleotides read TGTGCCAGCAGCACCCGGGACTACCACACAGATACGCAGTATTTT. Variable domain in full (rest from reference TRBV7-3 and TRBJ2-3): GAGVSQTPSNKVTEKGKYVELRCDPISGHTALYWYRQSLGQGPEFLIYFQGTGAADDSGLPNDRFFAVRPEGSVSTLKIQRTERGDSAVYLCASSTRDYHTDTQYFGPGTRLTVL.

This chain joins TRBV2 and TRBJ2-1, with unresolved D. CDR1 SNHLY and CDR2 FYNNEI come from the germline V gene. V shed 5 bases and J shed 0 bases, with 14 bases lying between them. This CDR3 region has 16 residues. Here the CDR3 reads CASSSTGVGSYNEQFF. CDR3 DNA sequence: TGTGCCAGCAGTTCTACTGGAGTTGGCTCCTACAATGAGCAGTTCTTC.

This chain joins TRBV10-3 and TRBJ2-5; D possibly matches TRBD1 or TRBD2 (5 bases each). There are 13 residues in the CDR3. Germline V gene lookup returns CDR1 ENHRY and CDR2 SYGVKD. Trimming stripped 8 bases from V and 3 bases from J, with 13 bases between. The CDR3 protein is CAIGAMGEETQYF. The CDR3 bases are TGTGCCATCGGGGCAATGGGGGAAGAGACCCAGTACTTC.

Only one count was recorded for this clone. The chain uses TRBV10-3 and TRBJ1-2, with a weak D call TRBD1 (6 bases). V was pared by 4 bases and J by 4 bases, with 13 bases between. This CDR3 is built from 14 residues. Germline V gene sequence: CDR1 ENHRY, CDR2 SYGVKD. CDR3 sequence (DNA): TGTGCCATCAGTGTACAGGGTGTAGGCTATGGCTACACCTTC. Encoded protein: CAISVQGVGYGYTF.

This rearrangement joins TRBV7-9 to TRBJ2-1, with TRBD2 identical over 13 bases. The CDR3 loop spans 15 amino acids. Per germline, CDR1 SEHNR and CDR2 FQNEAQ (reference sequence). J gave up 4 bases and V 5 bases, and 2 bases lay outside the gene matches. This CDR3 is CASSQGLAGYNEQFF. The CDR3 bases are TGTGCCAGCAGCCAGGGACTAGCGGGATACAATGAGCAGTTCTTC.

The V gene is TRBV15, the J gene TRBJ2-3; 11 bases are a match to TRBD2. Trimming cost V 1 base and J 2 bases; bases outside gene matches: 11. This CDR3 is 19 amino acids long. Germline CDR1 LNHNV, CDR2 YYDKDF (reference sequence). For the CDR3, the DNA is TGTGCCACCAGCAGAGGCTACCAACTAGCGGGAGAACCCACAGATACGCAGTATTTT. Its protein is CATSRGYQLAGEPTDTQYF.

The chain has TRBV28 and TRBJ1-5; D unclear. V was clipped by 6 bases and J by 2 bases, with 14 bases between them. In germline, CDR1 is MDHEN, CDR2 SYDVKM. The CDR3 has 15 residues. As DNA, the CDR3 is TGTGCCAGCAGCTCTCCAATGCGTGGCAATCAGCCCCAGCATTTT. It encodes CASSSPMRGNQPQHF.

By frequency in the sample, this clone is medium-sized. This rearrangement joins TRBV9 to TRBJ1-1, with D perhaps matching TRBD1 (5 bases). V gave up 3 bases and J gave up 4 bases, with 10 bases separating them. Germline-derived CDR1 and CDR2 are SGDLS and YYNGEE. There are 13 residues in the CDR3. CDR3 protein: CASSESGGTEAFF. As DNA, the CDR3 is TGTGCCAGCAGCGAGTCTGGGGGCACTGAAGCTTTCTTT.

The DNA for the CDR3 is TGTGCCAGCTCACCACCCCCGGGAGAAGGCTACGAGCAGTACTTC. The encoded protein is CASSPPPGEGYEQYF. The rearrangement uses TRBV18 and TRBJ2-7; TRBD2 is a possible D gene (6 bases). CDR3 length: 15 amino acids. The V gene lost 0 bases and the J gene lost 3 bases, with 12 bases spanning the gap. Looked up from germline, CDR1 is KGHSH and CDR2 is LQKENI.

The V gene is TRBV27, the J gene TRBJ2-1; possible D gene TRBD1, 6 bases. The CDR3 runs to 16 residues. Trimming left V 4 bases short and J 0 bases short, with 13 bases between. Germline lookup yields CDR1 MNHEY and CDR2 SMNVEV (reference sequence). This CDR3 reads CASSSDSLSSYNEQFF. CDR3 nucleotides: TGTGCCAGCAGTTCGGACAGCTTAAGCTCCTACAATGAGCAGTTCTTC.

The V and J genes are TRBV14 and TRBJ1-2; possible D gene TRBD1, 5 bases. V was trimmed by 3 bases and J by 4 bases, leaving 9 bases between them. Germline loops: CDR1 SGHDN, CDR2 FVKESK. The CDR3 contains 13 residues. The CDR3: CASSQDTGYGYTF. The DNA for the CDR3 is TGTGCCAGCAGCCAGGACACTGGCTATGGCTACACCTTC.

CDR3 residues: CASSHRPASGRSGELFF. CDR3 sequence (DNA): TGTGCCAGCAGTCACCGCCCGGCTAGCGGGAGGTCCGGGGAGCTGTTTTTT. The chain uses TRBV28 and TRBJ2-2; 11 positions agree with TRBD2. Germline V gene sequence: CDR1 MDHEN, CDR2 SYDVKM. CDR3 length equals 17 residues. V shed 5 bases and J 6 bases; nucleotides not matched to a gene: 11.

A note on this clone: Other DNA variants within this sample encode the same CDR3. Here the CDR3 reads CASSFRGTGAPYGYTF. The CDR3 region has the DNA TGTGCCAGCAGTTTTAGGGGGACAGGGGCTCCCTATGGCTACACCTTC. The rearrangement links TRBV28 to TRBJ1-2; 10 bases are a match to TRBD1. CDR3 length: 16 residues. Germline V gene data show CDR1 as MDHEN and CDR2 as SYDVKM. V gave up 3 bases and J gave up 4 bases; unmatched junction bases: 8.

By frequency in the sample, this clone is medium-sized (0.01 to 0.1%). The genes are TRBV11-2 and TRBJ1-2; possibly TRBD1 for D (6 bases). V was pared by 0 bases and J by 3 bases, with 14 bases between. The CDR3 runs 16 residues. Germline V CDR1 and CDR2: SGHAT, FQNNGV. The CDR3 DNA sequence: TGTGCCAGCAGCTTAGATCGGTCGGGGGCTTACTATGGCTACACCTTC. Protein: CASSLDRSGAYYGYTF.

This clone has a handful of counts. This sequence joins TRBV7-8 and TRBJ2-3; TRBD2 might be the D (6 bases). This CDR3 region has 14 residues. CDR1 is SGHVS, CDR2 FQNEAQ, per germline. Trimming shortened V by 4 bases and J by 2 bases, and 10 bases separated the two germline ends. This CDR3 reads CASSSGLFTDTQYF. The CDR3 DNA follows: TGTGCCAGCAGCTCCGGACTATTCACAGATACGCAGTATTTT.

The rearrangement links TRBV7-8 to TRBJ2-7; D is unclear. CDR1 SGHVS and CDR2 FQNEAQ come from the germline V gene. Trimming took 5 bases from V and 3 from J, leaving 11 bases between them. This CDR3 contains 13 residues. CDR3 nucleotide sequence: TGTGCCAGCAGCACAGAACTTTTCTACGAGCAGTACTTC. Translated: CASSTELFYEQYF.

V is TRBV27 and J is TRBJ2-7; perhaps D is TRBD1 or TRBD2 (6 bases each). Germline loops: CDR1 MNHEY, CDR2 SMNVEV (reference sequence). Trimming stripped 8 bases from V and 4 bases from J, with 21 bases between. The CDR3 covers 15 residues. For the CDR3, the DNA is TGTGCCAGCGGACAATTAGGGGGGCGCACTTACGAGCAGTACTTC. This gives the protein CASGQLGGRTYEQYF.

This chain uses TRBV21-1 with TRBJ2-5; TRBD1, the table's D call, was not compared with the DNA. TRBV21-1 is a recognized pseudogene. The CDR3 is 14 amino acids. DNA for the CDR3: TGTGCCAGCAGCAAAGCGCAAGGGGAAGAGACCCAGTACTTC. Its protein product is CASSKAQGEETQYF.

This clone appeared once. This chain connects TRBV27 to TRBJ2-2; 9 nucleotides align to TRBD2. Trimming cost V 6 bases and J 0 bases; bases outside gene matches: 2. This CDR3 contains 15 residues. The germline V gene has CDR1 MNHEY and CDR2 SMNVEV (reference sequence). CDR3 residues: CASRRTSANTGELFF. CDR3 nucleotides: TGTGCCAGCAGAAGGACTAGCGCGAACACCGGGGAGCTGTTTTTT.

The chain carries TRBV30 and TRBJ2-2, with 8 bases identical to TRBD1. The germline V gene encodes CDR1 GTSNPN and CDR2 SVGIG (reference sequence). This CDR3 has 15 residues. The V segment lost 0 bases and the J segment 0 bases; nucleotides outside the gene matches: 0. CDR3 protein: CAWSVQGANTGELFF. The CDR3 DNA is TGTGCCTGGAGTGTACAGGGGGCGAACACCGGGGAGCTGTTTTTT.

This chain links TRBV25-1 with TRBJ1-3; D gene ambiguous. The CDR3 is 17 amino acids. The germline V gene encodes CDR1 MGHDK and CDR2 SYGVNS. Trimming took off 8 bases at V and 0 bases at J, with 20 bases between the two ends. The CDR3 nucleotides are TGTGCCAGCTATGGGAGTACTAAAAGTTTCTCTGGAAACACCATATATTTT. Residues: CASYGSTKSFSGNTIYF.

V is TRBV7-8 and J is TRBJ1-1; unclear D gene. The CDR3 spans 15 residues. CDR1 SGHVS and CDR2 FQNEAQ come from the germline V gene. V was cut by 2 bases and J by 6 bases, with 16 bases left in between. The CDR3 coding sequence is TGTGCCAGCAGCTTAACTCAGGACGGATTTGCTGAAGCTTTCTTT. Its protein product is CASSLTQDGFAEAFF.